The rows below give T cell receptor beta chains drawn from one sample of a study of shared clonotypes between healthy human individuals. TCRdb's copy holds only in-frame clones and misses some; the assay was immunoSEQ multiplex PCR. The sample has 100,000 to 130,000 clones, around 68% seen once. The sequenced material came from memory CD8+ T cells sorted from blood. These receptors were obtained from a woman aged 25 to 39 in good health. The CDR3 runs from the conserved cysteine through the conserved F or W. The D gene is left open where the match is weak. Clone size is not always given. Where it is, it says once, few, many or a class for expanded clones.

>TRBV11-2|TRBJ2-1|13|NA|few
CASSLSGSHEQFF
TGTGCCAGCAGCTTGTCAGGTTCCCATGAGCAGTTCTTC
>TRBV4-1|TRBJ2-2|18|TRBD1|NA
CASSQDPGQGAYTGELFF
TGCGCCAGCAGCCAAGATCCCGGACAGGGGGCATACACCGGGGAGCTGTTTTTT
>TRBV7-9|TRBJ2-1|12|NA|NA
CAFRTLYNEQFF
TGTGCCTTCCGGACCTTGTACAATGAGCAGTTCTTC
>TRBV19|TRBJ2-1|17|NA|few
CASSMEQGAGSYNEQFF
TGTGCCAGTAGTATGGAACAGGGAGCGGGCTCCTACAATGAGCAGTTCTTC
>TRBV19|TRBJ1-1|15|NA|once
CANSIFLSANTEAFF
TGTGCCAATAGTATATTTTTGAGCGCGAACACTGAAGCTTTCTTT
>TRBV10-3|TRBJ2-1|12|NA|NA
CAISDAYNEQFF
TGTGCCATCAGTGACGCGTACAATGAGCAGTTCTTC
>TRBV10-3|TRBJ1-3|13|NA|NA
CAITTDTGNTIYF
TGTGCCATCACGACAGATACTGGAAACACCATATATTTT
>TRBV2|TRBJ2-1|14|NA|NA
CASSEAGTNHEQFF
TGTGCCAGCAGTGAGGCAGGGACGAACCATGAGCAGTTCTTC
>TRBV11-2|TRBJ1-4|13|NA|NA
CASRDSGNEKLFF
TGTGCCAGCAGGGACAGCGGTAATGAAAAACTGTTTTTT
>TRBV7-8|TRBJ2-7|15|TRBD2|once
CASSLVAGVNYEQYF
TGTGCCAGCAGCTTAGTTGCGGGAGTGAACTACGAGCAGTACTTC
>TRBV4-1|TRBJ1-5|16|NA|once
CASSQETARRNQPQHF
TGCGCCAGCAGCCAAGAAACAGCCAGAAGGAATCAGCCCCAGCATTTT
>TRBV25-1|TRBJ2-5|16|NA|NA
CASSEKTRQPLGTQYF
TGTGCCAGCAGTGAAAAAACACGACAGCCACTAGGGACCCAGTACTTC
>TRBV28|TRBJ1-1|14|TRBD1|NA
CASRIQGAHTEAFF
TGTGCCAGCAGGATACAGGGGGCGCACACTGAAGCTTTCTTT
>TRBV2|TRBJ2-1|15|NA|many
CASSVGTLGDNEQFF
TGTGCCAGCAGTGTTGGGACCCTTGGGGACAATGAGCAGTTCTTC
>TRBV7-2|TRBJ2-7|11|NA|NA
CASSASYEQYF
TGTGCCAGCAGCGCCTCCTACGAGCAGTACTTC
>TRBV30|TRBJ1-2|14|NA|NA
CAWSEEGWSYGYTF
TGTGCCTGGAGTGAGGAAGGGTGGAGTTATGGCTACACCTTC
>TRBV28|TRBJ2-7|12|NA|few
CATGTGSYEQYF
TGTGCCACCGGGACGGGTTCCTACGAGCAGTACTTC
>TRBV4-2|TRBJ2-3|14|NA|NA
CASSQDREVDTQYF
TGTGCCAGCAGCCAAGACAGGGAGGTGGATACGCAGTATTTT
>TRBV27|TRBJ2-2|17|TRBD2|NA
CASRPLLAGDNTGELFF
TGTGCCAGCAGACCTCTGCTAGCGGGAGATAACACCGGGGAGCTGTTTTTT
>TRBV2|TRBJ2-7|13|NA|few
CASRTTVDYEQYF
TGTGCCAGCAGGACGACGGTGGACTACGAGCAGTACTTC
>TRBV27|TRBJ2-7|15|NA|NA
CASSPLGGPSYEQYF
TGTGCCAGCAGCCCCCTGGGAGGACCTAGCTACGAGCAGTACTTC
>TRBV7-9|TRBJ1-2|15|TRBD1|once
CASSRNPGGREGYTF
TGTGCCAGCAGCCGAAACCCAGGGGGCCGGGAGGGCTACACCTTC
>TRBV15|TRBJ2-3|15|TRBD2|NA
CATSSGSGSTDTQYF
TGTGCCACCAGCTCCGGTAGCGGGAGCACAGATACGCAGTATTTT
>TRBV27|TRBJ2-1|16|TRBD2|NA
CASSLYPGLAVTEQFF
TGTGCCAGCAGTTTATACCCGGGACTAGCGGTGACTGAGCAGTTCTTC
>TRBV7-9|TRBJ2-1|15|TRBD2|once
CASSREASGYNEQFF
TGTGCCAGCAGCAGAGAGGCTAGCGGCTACAATGAGCAGTTCTTC
>TRBV5-1|TRBJ1-1|14|NA|NA
CASSYSGLTALTFF
TGCGCCAGCAGCTACTCTGGTCTCACGGCGTTAACTTTCTTT
>TRBV28|TRBJ2-1|13|NA|NA
CASSLSGGDEQFF
TGTGCCAGCAGTTTATCGGGCGGGGATGAGCAGTTCTTC
>TRBV4-2|TRBJ1-1|15|NA|NA
CASSKGWQMNTEAFF
TGTGCCAGCAGCAAGGGGTGGCAGATGAACACTGAAGCTTTCTTT
>TRBV7-8|TRBJ1-3|20|NA|NA
CASSSSPTTGLRGSGNTIYF
TGTGCCAGCAGCTCGAGCCCTACCACGGGGCTCCGAGGCTCTGGAAACACCATATATTTT
>TRBV28|TRBJ1-1|13|NA|NA
CASSLTGSTEAFF
TGTGCCAGCAGCCTTACGGGGAGCACTGAAGCTTTCTTT
>TRBV6-6|TRBJ2-3|15|TRBD1|NA
CASSYRTGEPDTQYF
TGTGCCAGCAGTTACAGGACAGGGGAACCAGATACGCAGTATTTT
>TRBV19|TRBJ2-1|13|NA|NA
CASSIVGANEQFF
TGTGCCAGTAGTATTGTCGGGGCGAATGAGCAGTTCTTC
>TRBV11-2|TRBJ1-2|14|NA|NA
CASSQLQKLYGYTF
TGTGCCAGCAGCCAACTACAGAAACTCTATGGCTACACCTTC
>TRBV28|TRBJ1-2|15|TRBD1|NA
CASASGNRGEGGYTF
TGTGCCAGCGCTTCCGGGAACAGGGGGGAAGGGGGCTACACCTTC
>TRBV4-2|TRBJ2-5|18|NA|NA
CASSQGMGRGSNQETQYF
TGTGCCAGCAGCCAAGGGATGGGGAGAGGGAGTAACCAAGAGACCCAGTACTTC
>TRBV5-1|TRBJ2-7|14|TRBD2|NA
CASSLGTSGYEQYF
TGCGCCAGCAGCTTAGGGACTAGCGGCTACGAGCAGTACTTC
>TRBV2|TRBJ2-1|15|TRBD1|few
CASRAGTGASNEQFF
TGTGCCAGCAGAGCTGGGACAGGGGCCTCCAATGAGCAGTTCTTC
>TRBV4-1|TRBJ1-1|15|TRBD1|NA
CASSRSIGTAPEAFF
TGCGCCAGCAGCCGGTCCATCGGGACAGCCCCTGAAGCTTTCTTT
>TRBV4-1|TRBJ2-1|15|TRBD2|NA
CASSQNSGSQEEQFF
TGCGCCAGCAGCCAAAATAGCGGGAGTCAGGAAGAGCAGTTCTTC
>TRBV5-6|TRBJ2-3|17|TRBD2|NA
CASSLEASGSTADTQYF
TGTGCCAGCAGCTTGGAAGCTAGCGGGAGTACGGCAGATACGCAGTATTTT
>TRBV25-1|TRBJ2-7|15|TRBD2|many
CASSGTETSNHEQYF
TGTGCCAGCAGTGGAACGGAGACTAGCAATCACGAGCAGTACTTC
>TRBV21-1|TRBJ2-7|20|NA|NA
CASSTPFRTGPSGRAHEQYF
TGTGCCAGCAGCACTCCTTTTAGGACAGGGCCTAGCGGGAGGGCCCACGAGCAGTACTTC
>TRBV2|TRBJ2-2|16|TRBD2|NA
CASSGTRGWGTGELFF
TGTGCCAGCAGTGGGACTAGGGGCTGGGGAACCGGGGAGCTGTTTTTT
>TRBV19|TRBJ1-1|14|NA|NA
CASSLGEGNTEAFF
TGTGCCAGTAGTTTAGGGGAGGGAAACACTGAAGCTTTCTTT
>TRBV6-5|TRBJ2-7|13|TRBD1|NA
CASSRDRAVVQYF
TGTGCCAGCAGTCGGGACAGGGCCGTAGTGCAGTACTTC
>TRBV15|TRBJ2-7|15|NA|NA
CATSRVRGRDYEQYF
TGTGCCACCAGCAGAGTGCGGGGAAGGGACTACGAGCAGTACTTC
>TRBV11-2|TRBJ2-2|19|TRBD2|NA
CASSSPGLAPYPNTGELFF
TGTGCCAGCAGCTCCCCGGGACTAGCGCCGTATCCGAACACCGGGGAGCTGTTTTTT
>TRBV11-2|TRBJ1-5|15|NA|NA
CASSQTVEGNQPQHF
TGTGCCAGCAGCCAAACAGTCGAGGGGAATCAGCCCCAGCATTTT
>TRBV29-1|TRBJ2-7|16|TRBD1|NA
CSVEESRGPLAYEQYF
TGCAGCGTTGAAGAGAGCAGGGGGCCGCTAGCCTACGAGCAGTACTTC
>TRBV7-3|TRBJ1-5|14|NA|NA
CASSLNRVDQPQHF
TGTGCCAGCAGCTTGAACAGGGTGGATCAGCCCCAGCATTTT
>TRBV28|TRBJ2-7|16|NA|NA
CASSSRYNQQGHEQYF
TGTGCCAGCAGTTCCAGATACAATCAGCAGGGTCACGAGCAGTACTTC
>TRBV7-2|TRBJ1-6|13|NA|NA
CASSPQLGAPLHF
TGTGCCAGCAGCCCGCAGTTGGGGGCACCCCTCCACTTT
>TRBV25-1|TRBJ2-6|18|TRBD1|NA
CASSEVSGQGSGANVLTF
TGTGCCAGCAGTGAAGTTTCGGGACAGGGGTCTGGGGCCAACGTCCTGACTTTC
>TRBV2|TRBJ1-4|14|NA|NA
CANSRDAGREKLFF
TGTGCCAACTCCCGGGACGCAGGGCGGGAAAAACTGTTTTTT